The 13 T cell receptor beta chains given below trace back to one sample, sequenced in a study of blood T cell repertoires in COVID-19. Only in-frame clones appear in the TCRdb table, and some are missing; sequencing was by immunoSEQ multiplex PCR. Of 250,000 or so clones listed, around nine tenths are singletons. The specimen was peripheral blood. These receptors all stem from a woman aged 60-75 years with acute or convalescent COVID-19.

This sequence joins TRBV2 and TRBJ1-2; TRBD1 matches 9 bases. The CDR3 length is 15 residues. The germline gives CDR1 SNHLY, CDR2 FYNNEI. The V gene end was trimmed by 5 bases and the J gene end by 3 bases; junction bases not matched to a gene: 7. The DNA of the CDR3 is TGTGCCAGCAGTCGGGACAGGGTCGGAGACTATGGCTACACCTTC. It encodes CASSRDRVGDYGYTF.

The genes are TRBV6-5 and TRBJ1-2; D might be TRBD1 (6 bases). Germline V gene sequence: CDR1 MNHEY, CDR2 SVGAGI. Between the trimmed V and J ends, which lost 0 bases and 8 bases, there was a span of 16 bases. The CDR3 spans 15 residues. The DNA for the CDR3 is TGTGCCAGCAGTTACTCATCCCCGGGACAAGGGGGCTACACCTTC. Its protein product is CASSYSSPGQGGYTF.

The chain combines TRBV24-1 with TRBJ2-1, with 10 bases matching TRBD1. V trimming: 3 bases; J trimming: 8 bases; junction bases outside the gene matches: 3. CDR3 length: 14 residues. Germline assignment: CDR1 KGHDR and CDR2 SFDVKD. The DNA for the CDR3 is TGTGCCACCAGTGATCCCGGGACAGGGGATGAGCAGTTCTTC. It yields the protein CATSDPGTGDEQFF.

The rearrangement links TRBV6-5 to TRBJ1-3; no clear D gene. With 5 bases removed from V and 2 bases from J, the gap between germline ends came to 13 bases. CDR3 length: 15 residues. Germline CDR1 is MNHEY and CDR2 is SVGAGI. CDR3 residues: CASSPNDVTGNTIYF. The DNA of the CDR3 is TGTGCCAGCAGTCCTAATGATGTTACTGGAAACACCATATATTTT.

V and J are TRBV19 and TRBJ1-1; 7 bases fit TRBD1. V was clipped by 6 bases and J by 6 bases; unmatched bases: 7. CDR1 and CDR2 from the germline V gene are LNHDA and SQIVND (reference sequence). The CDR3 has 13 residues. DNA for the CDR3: TGTGCCAGTAGGCCCCAGGGGGTCTCTGAAGCTTTCTTT. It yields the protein CASRPQGVSEAFF. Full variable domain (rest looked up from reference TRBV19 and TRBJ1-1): DGGITQSPKYLFRKEGQNVTLSCEQNLNHDAMYWYRQDPGQGLRLIYYSQIVNDFQKGDIAEGYSVSREKKESFPLTVTSAQKNPTAFYLCASRPQGVSEAFFGQGTRLTVV.

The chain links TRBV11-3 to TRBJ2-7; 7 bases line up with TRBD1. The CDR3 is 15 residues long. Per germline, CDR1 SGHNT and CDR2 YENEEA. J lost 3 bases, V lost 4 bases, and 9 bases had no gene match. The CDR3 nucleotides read TGTGCCAGCAGCTCCCGGCCGGGACAGCACTACGAGCAGTACTTC. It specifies CASSSRPGQHYEQYF.

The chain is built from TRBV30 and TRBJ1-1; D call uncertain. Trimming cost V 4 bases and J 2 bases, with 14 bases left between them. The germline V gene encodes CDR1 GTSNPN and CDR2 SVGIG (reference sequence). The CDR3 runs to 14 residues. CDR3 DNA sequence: TGTGCCTGGAAACGGGAACAGCTTAACACTGAAGCTTTCTTT. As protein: CAWKREQLNTEAFF. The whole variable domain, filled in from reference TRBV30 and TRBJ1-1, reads SQTIHQWPATLVQPVGSPLSLECTVEGTSNPNLYWYRQAAGRGLQLLFYSVGIGQISSEVPQNLSASRPQDRQFILSSKKLLLSDSGFYLCAWKREQLNTEAFFGQGTRLTVV.

DNA of the CDR3: TGCGCCAGCAGCCAAGGTCACACAGATACGCAGTATTTT. Residues: CASSQGHTDTQYF. The chain employs TRBV4-1 and TRBJ2-3; D is unresolved. Trimming pared 1 base from V and 2 bases from J, leaving 4 bases between. Looked up from germline, CDR1 is MGHRA and CDR2 is YSYEKL. CDR3 size: 13 residues.

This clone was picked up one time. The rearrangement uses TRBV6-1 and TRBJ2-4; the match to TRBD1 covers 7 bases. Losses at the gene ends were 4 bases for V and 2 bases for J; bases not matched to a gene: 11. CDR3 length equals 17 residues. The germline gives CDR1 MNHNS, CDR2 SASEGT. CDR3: CASSARLTRGTKNIQYF. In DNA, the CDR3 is TGTGCCAGCAGTGCAAGACTGACCAGGGGGACCAAAAACATTCAGTACTTC.

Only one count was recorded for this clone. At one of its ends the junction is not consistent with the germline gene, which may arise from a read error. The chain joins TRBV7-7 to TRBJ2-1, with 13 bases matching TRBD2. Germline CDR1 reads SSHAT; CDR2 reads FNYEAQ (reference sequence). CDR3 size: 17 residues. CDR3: CASSPALTSGGYNEQFF. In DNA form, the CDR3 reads TGTGCTAGCAGCCCAGCCCTGACTAGCGGGGGGTACAATGAGCAGTTCTTC.

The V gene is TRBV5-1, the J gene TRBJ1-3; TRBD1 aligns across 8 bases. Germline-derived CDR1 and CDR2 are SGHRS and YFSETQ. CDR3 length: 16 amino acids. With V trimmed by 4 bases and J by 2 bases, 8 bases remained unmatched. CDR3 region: CASSLYQGAAGNTIYF. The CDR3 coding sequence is TGCGCCAGCAGCCTCTACCAGGGGGCGGCTGGAAACACCATATATTTT.

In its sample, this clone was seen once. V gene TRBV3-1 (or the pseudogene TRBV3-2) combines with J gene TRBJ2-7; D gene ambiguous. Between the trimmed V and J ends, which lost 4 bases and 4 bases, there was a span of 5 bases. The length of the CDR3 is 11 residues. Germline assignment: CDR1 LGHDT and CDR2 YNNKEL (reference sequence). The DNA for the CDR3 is TGTGCCAGCAGCCTAAAATACGAGCAGTACTTC. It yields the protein CASSLKYEQYF.

CDR3 sequence reads: CASSQGRVASSTDTQYF. The DNA for the CDR3 is TGCGCCAGCAGCCAAGGGCGTGTAGCGTCTAGCACAGATACGCAGTATTTT. The chain has TRBV4-1 and TRBJ2-3; weak D call: TRBD2 (5 bases). The CDR3 contains 17 residues. The V end lost 1 base, the J end lost 0 bases, and 14 bases lay between the germline ends. Germline loops: CDR1 MGHRA, CDR2 YSYEKL.